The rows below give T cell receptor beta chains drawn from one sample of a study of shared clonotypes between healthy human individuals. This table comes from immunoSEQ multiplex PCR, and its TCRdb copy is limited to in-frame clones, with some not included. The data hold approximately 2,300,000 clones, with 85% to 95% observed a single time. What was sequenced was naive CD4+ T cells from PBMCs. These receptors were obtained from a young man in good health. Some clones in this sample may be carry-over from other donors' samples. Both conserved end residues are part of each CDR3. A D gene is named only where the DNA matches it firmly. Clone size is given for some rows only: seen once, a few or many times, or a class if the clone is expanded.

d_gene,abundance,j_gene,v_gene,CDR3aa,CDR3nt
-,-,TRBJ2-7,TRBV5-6,CASSSTSSYEQYF,TGTGCCAGCAGCTCAACTAGCTCCTACGAGCAGTACTTC
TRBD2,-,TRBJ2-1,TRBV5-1,CASSLTGGPNNEQFF,TGCGCCAGCAGCTTAACGGGAGGGCCCAACAATGAGCAGTTCTTC
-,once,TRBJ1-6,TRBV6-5,CASSYRADNNSPLHF,TGTGCCAGCAGTTACCGGGCGGACAATAATTCACCCCTCCACTTT
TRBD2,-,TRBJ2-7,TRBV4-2,CASSRTAGGLSYEQYF,TGTGCCAGCAGCCGAACCGCGGGAGGCCTCTCCTACGAGCAGTACTTC
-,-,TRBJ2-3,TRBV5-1,CASSLGPGQSTDTQYF,TGCGCCAGCAGCTTGGGACCGGGACAAAGCACAGATACGCAGTATTTT
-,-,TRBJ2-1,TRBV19,CASSRGPSYNEQFF,TGTGCCAGCTCCAGGGGCCCTTCCTACAATGAGCAGTTCTTC
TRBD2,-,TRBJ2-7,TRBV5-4,CARGTSGGPGAYEQYF,TGTGCCAGAGGGACTAGCGGGGGCCCGGGGGCCTACGAGCAGTACTTC
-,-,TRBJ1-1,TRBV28,CASSLIWTEAFF,TGTGCCAGCAGTTTAATCTGGACTGAAGCTTTCTTT
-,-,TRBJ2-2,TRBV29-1,CGVQGFANTGELFF,TGCGGCGTCCAGGGTTTTGCGAACACCGGGGAGCTGTTTTTT
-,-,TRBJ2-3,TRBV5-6,CASSWGGGSTDTQYF,TGTGCCAGCAGCTGGGGGGGCGGGAGCACAGATACGCAGTATTTT
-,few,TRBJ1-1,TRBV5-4,CASSSTVNTEAFF,TGTGCCAGCAGCTCGACAGTGAACACTGAAGCTTTCTTT
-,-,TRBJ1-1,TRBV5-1,CASSPAFTGNTEAFF,TGCGCCAGCAGCCCGGCATTTACAGGGAACACTGAAGCTTTCTTT
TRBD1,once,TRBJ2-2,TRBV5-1,CASSLITGGDTGELFF,TGCGCCAGCAGCTTGATTACAGGGGGCGACACCGGGGAGCTGTTTTTT
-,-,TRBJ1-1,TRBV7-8,CASSLAPGIEAFF,TGTGCCAGCAGCTTAGCTCCTGGGATAGAAGCTTTCTTT
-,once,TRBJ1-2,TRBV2,CASSVVQYYGYTF,TGTGCCAGCAGTGTGGTCCAGTACTATGGCTACACCTTC
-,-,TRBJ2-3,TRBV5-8,CASSPAYTDTQYF,TGTGCCAGCAGCCCCGCGTACACAGATACGCAGTATTTT
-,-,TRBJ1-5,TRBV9,CASGRRDQPQHF,TGTGCCAGCGGGCGTAGGGATCAGCCCCAGCATTTT
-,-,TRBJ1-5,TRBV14,CASSQSQPPFGQKDQPQHF,TGTGCCAGCAGCCAATCCCAGCCTCCATTCGGTCAGAAGGATCAGCCCCAGCATTTT
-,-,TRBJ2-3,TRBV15,CATSRDIGDTQYF,TGTGCCACCAGCAGAGATATTGGGGATACGCAGTATTTT
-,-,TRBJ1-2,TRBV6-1,CASSEAGSKGYTF,TGTGCCAGCAGTGAAGCCGGGAGCAAAGGCTACACCTTC
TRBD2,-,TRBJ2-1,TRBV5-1,CASSLDPSGYNEQFF,TGCGCCAGCAGCTTGGACCCTAGCGGCTACAATGAGCAGTTCTTC
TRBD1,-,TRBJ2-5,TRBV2,CASSQDRGLETQYF,TGTGCCAGCAGTCAAGACAGGGGGCTGGAGACCCAGTACTTC
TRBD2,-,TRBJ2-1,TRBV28,CASSRTSGSGNEQFF,TGTGCCAGCAGCCGTACTAGCGGGAGTGGGAATGAGCAGTTCTTC
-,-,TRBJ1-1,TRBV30,CAWSVPGRRGTEAFF,TGTGCCTGGAGTGTACCCGGCCGCCGCGGCACTGAAGCTTTCTTT
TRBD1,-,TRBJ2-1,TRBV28,CASSAPGTALSSSYNEQFF,TGTGCCAGCAGTGCCCCCGGGACAGCCCTTTCGAGCTCCTACAATGAGCAGTTCTTC
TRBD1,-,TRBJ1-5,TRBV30,CAWSIQGGQPQHF,TGTGCCTGGAGTATACAGGGGGGTCAGCCCCAGCATTTT
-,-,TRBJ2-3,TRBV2,CASRSADTQYF,TGTGCCAGCAGGAGCGCAGATACGCAGTATTTT
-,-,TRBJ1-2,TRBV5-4,CASNVGLPNYGYTF,TGTGCCAGCAACGTGGGACTCCCTAACTATGGCTACACCTTC
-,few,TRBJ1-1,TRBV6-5,CASRWMTEAFF,TGTGCCAGCAGGTGGATGACTGAAGCTTTCTTT
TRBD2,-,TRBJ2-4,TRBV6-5,CASSSSGIAKNIQYF,TGTGCCAGCAGTTCTAGCGGGATAGCCAAAAACATTCAGTACTTC
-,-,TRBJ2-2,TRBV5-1,CASSPENTGELFF,TGCGCCAGCAGCCCAGAGAACACCGGGGAGCTGTTTTTT
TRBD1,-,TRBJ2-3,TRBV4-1,CATSRGTVTDTQYF,TGCGCCACCTCCCGAGGGACAGTAACAGATACGCAGTATTTT
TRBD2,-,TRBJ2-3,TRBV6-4,CASSEFGRRSEADTQYF,TGTGCCAGCAGTGAATTCGGGAGGAGGAGTGAGGCAGATACGCAGTATTTT
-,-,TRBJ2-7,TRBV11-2,CASTNRGSYEQYF,TGTGCCAGCACCAACCGGGGGAGCTACGAGCAGTACTTC
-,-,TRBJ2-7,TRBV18,CASSPGTYEQYF,TGTGCCAGCTCCCCAGGAACCTACGAGCAGTACTTC
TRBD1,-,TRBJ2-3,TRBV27,CASRSGTGRGGGLDTQYF,TGTGCCAGCAGGTCAGGGACAGGGAGAGGGGGGGGTCTAGATACGCAGTATTTT
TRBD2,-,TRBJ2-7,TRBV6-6,CASRVGGGEAYEQYF,TGTGCCAGCAGAGTTGGGGGAGGGGAGGCCTACGAGCAGTACTTC
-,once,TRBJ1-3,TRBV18,CASSPQGASGNTIYF,TGTGCCAGCTCACCGCAGGGCGCTAGTGGAAACACCATATATTTT
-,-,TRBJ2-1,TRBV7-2,CASSPPNSDEQFF,TGTGCCAGCAGCCCCCCTAATAGTGACGAGCAGTTCTTC
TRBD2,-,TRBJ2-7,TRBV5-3,CARYRREGLYEQYF,TGTGCCAGATACAGACGGGAGGGCCTCTACGAGCAGTACTTC
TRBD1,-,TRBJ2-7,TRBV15,CATSRDRARYEQYF,TGTGCCACCAGCAGGGACAGGGCCCGCTACGAGCAGTACTTC
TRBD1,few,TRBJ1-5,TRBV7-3,CASSLHLTTGRRHF,TGTGCCAGCAGCTTACATCTTACGACAGGGAGACGGCATTTT
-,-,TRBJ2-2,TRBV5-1,CASSLRHPNTGELFF,TGCGCCAGCAGCCTGAGACACCCGAACACCGGGGAGCTGTTTTTT
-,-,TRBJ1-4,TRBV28,CASSFDSARDEKLFF,TGTGCCAGCAGTTTTGACAGCGCCAGGGATGAAAAACTGTTTTTT
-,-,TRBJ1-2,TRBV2,CASSQGRINYGYTF,TGTGCCAGCAGCCAAGGACGGATTAACTATGGCTACACCTTC
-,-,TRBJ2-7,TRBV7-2,CASGLSYEQYF,TGTGCCAGCGGTTTAAGCTACGAGCAGTACTTC
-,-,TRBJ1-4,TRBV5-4,CASSQTGTNEKLFF,TGTGCCAGCAGCCAGACGGGGACTAATGAAAAACTGTTTTTT
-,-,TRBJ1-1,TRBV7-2,CASSLGPASRGAFF,TGTGCCAGCAGCTTAGGTCCGGCCTCAAGGGGAGCTTTCTTT
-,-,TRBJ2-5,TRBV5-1,CASNFYDTSRGETQYF,TGCGCCAGCAACTTTTACGATACTTCCCGAGGGGAGACCCAGTACTTC
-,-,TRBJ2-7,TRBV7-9,CASSLVGSSEVGPYEQYF,TGTGCCAGCAGCTTAGTGGGGTCTAGCGAGGTGGGACCTTACGAGCAGTACTTC
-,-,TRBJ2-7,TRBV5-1,CASKLDRGHSYEQYF,TGCGCCAGCAAACTAGACCGGGGACACTCCTACGAGCAGTACTTC
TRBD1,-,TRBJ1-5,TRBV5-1,CASSLIPTGGDNQPQHF,TGCGCCAGCAGCTTGATACCAACAGGGGGTGACAATCAGCCCCAGCATTTT
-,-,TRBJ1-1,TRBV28,CASSSRERITEAFF,TGTGCCAGCAGTTCCAGGGAAAGGATCACTGAAGCTTTCTTT
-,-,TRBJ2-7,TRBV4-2,CASSIARTTYEQYF,TGTGCCAGCAGCATCGCCCGCACTACCTACGAGCAGTACTTC
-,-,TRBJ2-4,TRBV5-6,CASSFSGGGRGAKNIQYF,TGTGCCAGCAGCTTCTCCGGGGGAGGACGGGGAGCCAAAAACATTCAGTACTTC